This T cell receptor beta chain is from a study of blood T cell repertoires in COVID-19. In the study overall: Nucleic acid was either cDNA or gDNA, and it came from T cells, B-cell-depleted T cells, or PBMCs.

Study processing details: Reference gene primer amplification in the assay estimated nucleated cell counts. Generated by immunoSEQ multiplex PCR, the TCRdb table keeps only in-frame clones and is missing some. V and J calls and clone size are given by that table; D and trimming were obtained from the DNA. This sample has under 250,000 clones, with 65% to 90% found just once. Patients in Seattle were enrolled during active infection, then followed longitudinally. The V end was cut by 7 bases, the J end by 0 bases, with 11 bases between. The CDR3 runs to 14 residues. Germline CDR1 and CDR2: MDHEN and SYDVKM.

This chain connects TRBV28 to TRBJ2-3, with D unclear. The clonotype comes from a man between 50 and 59 years old with COVID-19, enrolled during active disease. The sequenced sample was peripheral blood. CDR3 nucleotides: TGTGCCAGCATTCCTAGTTTGAGCACAGATACGCAGTATTTT. Translating gives CASIPSLSTDTQYF.